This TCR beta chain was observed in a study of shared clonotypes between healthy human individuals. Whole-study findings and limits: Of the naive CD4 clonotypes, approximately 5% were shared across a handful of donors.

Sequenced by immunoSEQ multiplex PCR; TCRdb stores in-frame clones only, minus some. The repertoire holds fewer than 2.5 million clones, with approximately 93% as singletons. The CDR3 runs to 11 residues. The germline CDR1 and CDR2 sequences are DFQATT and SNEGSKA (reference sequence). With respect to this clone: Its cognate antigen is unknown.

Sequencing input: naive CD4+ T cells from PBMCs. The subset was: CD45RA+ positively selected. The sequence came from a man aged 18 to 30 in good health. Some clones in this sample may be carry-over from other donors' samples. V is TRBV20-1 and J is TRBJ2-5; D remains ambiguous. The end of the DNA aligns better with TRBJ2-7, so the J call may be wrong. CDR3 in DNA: TGCAGTGCTATTGTCCGCGACGAGCAGTACTTC. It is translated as CSAIVRDEQYF.